One and the same sample provided the 4 T cell receptor beta chains below, sequenced in a study of CD8 T cells in ankylosing spondylitis. In TCRdb, the 5' RACE reads were re-called with MiXCR into one record per CDR3 protein. The sample records 200,000 to 250,000 distinct CDR3 sequences, roughly 32% being singletons. The sequencing input was blood, either unsorted or a sorted T cell fraction (not recorded which). These receptor sequences come from a male donor with ankylosing spondylitis or in good health (not recorded which).

The J gene is TRBJ2-2, the V gene TRBV6-1, with D unresolved. V was pared by 6 bases and J by 3 bases, with 14 bases between. The CDR3 has 15 residues. From germline, CDR1 is MNHNS and CDR2 SASEGT. CDR3 protein: CASSPDIQYTGELFF. The CDR3 DNA reads as TGTGCCAGCAGCCCCGACATTCAGTACACCGGGGAGCTGTTTTTT.

This rearrangement joins TRBV12-3 or TRBV12-4 to TRBJ2-5; D is undetermined. V was pared by 5 bases and J by 5 bases, with 9 bases between. The CDR3 extends over 12 amino acids. CDR3 nucleotide sequence: TGTGCCAGCAGTACTTACTGGGAGACCCAGTACTTC. The encoded protein is CASSTYWETQYF.

This clonotype was observed a single time. The J gene is TRBJ2-1, the V gene TRBV5-1, with D possibly being TRBD2 (5 bases). The CDR3 consists of 12 residues. The germline gives CDR1 SGHRS, CDR2 YFSETQ. Trimming removed 2 bases at V and 10 bases at J, with 10 bases between. CDR3 protein: CASSFPPGEQFF. In DNA, the CDR3 is TGCGCCAGCAGCTTCCCCCCGGGAGAGCAGTTCTTC.

This clonotype was detected only a few times. The rearrangement joins TRBV7-8 to TRBJ1-2; TRBD1 agrees at 10 bases. From germline, CDR1 is SGHVS and CDR2 FQNEAQ. V lost 0 bases, J lost 4 bases, and 5 bases stayed unmatched. The CDR3 has 16 amino acids. CDR3 residues: CASSLAGQGSGYGYTF. CDR3 DNA: TGTGCCAGCAGCTTAGCGGGACAGGGGTCGGGCTATGGCTACACCTTC.